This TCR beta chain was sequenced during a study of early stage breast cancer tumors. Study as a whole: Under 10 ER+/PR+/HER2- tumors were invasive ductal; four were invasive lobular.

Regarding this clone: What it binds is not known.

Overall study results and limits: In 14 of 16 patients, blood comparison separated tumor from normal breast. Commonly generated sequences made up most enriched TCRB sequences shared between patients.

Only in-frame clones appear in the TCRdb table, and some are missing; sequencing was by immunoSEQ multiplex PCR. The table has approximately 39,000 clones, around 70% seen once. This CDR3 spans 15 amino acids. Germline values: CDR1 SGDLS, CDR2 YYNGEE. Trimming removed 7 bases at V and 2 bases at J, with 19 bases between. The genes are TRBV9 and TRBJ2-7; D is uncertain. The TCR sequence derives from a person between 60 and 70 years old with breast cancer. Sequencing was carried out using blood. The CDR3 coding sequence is TGTGCCAGCTCCCCCCAAATGGGTCTTACCTACGAGCAGTACTTC. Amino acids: CASSPQMGLTYEQYF.